This T cell receptor beta chain emerged from a study of cytomegalovirus exposure and HLA in healthy donors. This PCR relied on a set of 60 Vbeta primers and 13 Jbeta primers. Repertoires were generated with immunoSEQ multiplex PCR, while TCRdb's copy carries only in-frame clones and drops some. In the table there are fewer than 150,000 clones, approximately 80% of which are singletons. CDR3 length: 15 residues. Germline V CDR1 and CDR2: MNHEY, SMNVEV (reference sequence). V shed 0 bases and J 7 bases; nucleotides not matched to a gene: 8. Sequencing was done on a sample of PBMCs. The genes are TRBV27 and TRBJ1-2; TRBD1 matches 7 bases. This TCR was sampled from a young man in good health and CMV-seronegative. CDR3 protein: CASSLSPGTASGYTF. CDR3 bases: TGTGCCAGCAGTTTATCCCCCGGGACAGCAAGTGGCTACACCTTC.